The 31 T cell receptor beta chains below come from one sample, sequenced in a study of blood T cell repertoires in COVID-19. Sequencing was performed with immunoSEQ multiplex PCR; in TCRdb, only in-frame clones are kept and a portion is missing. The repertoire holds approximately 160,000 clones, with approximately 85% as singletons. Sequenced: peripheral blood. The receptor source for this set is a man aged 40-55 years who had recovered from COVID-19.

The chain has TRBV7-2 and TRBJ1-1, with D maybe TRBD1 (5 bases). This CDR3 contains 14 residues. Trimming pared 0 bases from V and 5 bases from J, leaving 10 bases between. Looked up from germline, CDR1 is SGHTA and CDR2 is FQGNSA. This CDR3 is CASSLAPGRTEAFF. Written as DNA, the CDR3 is TGTGCCAGCAGCTTAGCCCCAGGGCGGACTGAAGCTTTCTTT.

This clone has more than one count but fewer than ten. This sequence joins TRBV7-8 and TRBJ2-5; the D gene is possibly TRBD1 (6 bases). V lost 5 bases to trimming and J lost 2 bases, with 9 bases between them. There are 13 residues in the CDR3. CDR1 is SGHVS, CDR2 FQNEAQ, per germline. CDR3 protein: CASSRDRQETQYF. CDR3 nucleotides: TGTGCCAGCAGCCGAGACAGGCAAGAGACCCAGTACTTC. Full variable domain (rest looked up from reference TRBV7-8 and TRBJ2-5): GAGVSQSPRYKVAKRGQDVALRCDPISGHVSLFWYQQALGQGPEFLTYFQNEAQLDKSGLPSDRFFAERPEGSVSTLKIQRTQQEDSAVYLCASSRDRQETQYFGPGTRLLVL.

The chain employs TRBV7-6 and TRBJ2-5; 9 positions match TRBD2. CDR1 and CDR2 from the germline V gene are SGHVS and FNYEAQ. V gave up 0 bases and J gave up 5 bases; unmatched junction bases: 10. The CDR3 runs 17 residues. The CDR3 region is CASSLAEASGAVETQYF. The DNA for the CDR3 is TGTGCCAGCAGCTTAGCGGAAGCTAGCGGGGCGGTCGAGACCCAGTACTTC.

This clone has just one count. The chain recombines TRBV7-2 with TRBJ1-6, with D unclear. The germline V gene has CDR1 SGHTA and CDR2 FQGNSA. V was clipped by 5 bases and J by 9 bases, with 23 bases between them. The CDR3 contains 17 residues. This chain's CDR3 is CASSAHSGVVERSPLHF. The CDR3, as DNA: TGTGCCAGCAGCGCACACTCCGGGGTCGTAGAGCGTTCACCCCTCCACTTT.

This chain's CDR3 is CAWSWGGQNTEAFF. The CDR3, as DNA: TGTGCCTGGAGTTGGGGGGGACAAAACACTGAAGCTTTCTTT. The rearrangement uses TRBV30 and TRBJ1-1; a possible D gene is TRBD1 (6 bases). Germline V CDR1 and CDR2: GTSNPN, SVGIG (reference sequence). Trimming took off 2 bases at V and 2 bases at J, with 12 bases between the two ends. The CDR3 sequence is 14 residues long.

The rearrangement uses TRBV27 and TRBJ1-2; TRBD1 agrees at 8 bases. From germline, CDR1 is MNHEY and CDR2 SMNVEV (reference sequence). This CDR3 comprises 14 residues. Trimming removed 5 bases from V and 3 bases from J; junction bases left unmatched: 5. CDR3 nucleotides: TGTGCCAGCAGTCTACCGACAGGGGACTATGGCTACACCTTC. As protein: CASSLPTGDYGYTF.

Here the CDR3 DNA reads TGTGCCAGCAGCTTGGATTGGGAGTCCAGCACAGATACGCAGTATTTT. Its protein is CASSLDWESSTDTQYF. The rearrangement joins TRBV5-4 to TRBJ2-3; a possible D gene is TRBD2 (5 bases). V was clipped by 0 bases and J by 0 bases, with 11 bases between them. Germline V gives CDR1 SGHNT, CDR2 YYREEE (reference sequence). The CDR3 runs 16 residues.

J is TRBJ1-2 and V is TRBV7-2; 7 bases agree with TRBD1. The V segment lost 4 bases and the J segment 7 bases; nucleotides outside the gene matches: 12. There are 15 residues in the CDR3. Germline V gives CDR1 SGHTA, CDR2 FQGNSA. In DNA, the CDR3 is TGTGCCAGCAGCTCGAGAATGACAGGGAGCAGTGGCTACACCTTC. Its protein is CASSSRMTGSSGYTF.

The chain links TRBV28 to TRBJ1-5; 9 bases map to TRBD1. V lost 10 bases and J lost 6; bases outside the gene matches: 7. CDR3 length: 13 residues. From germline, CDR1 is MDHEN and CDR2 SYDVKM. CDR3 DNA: TGTGCCACAAACAGGGGGCAGCGTCAGCCCCAGCATTTT. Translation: CATNRGQRQPQHF.

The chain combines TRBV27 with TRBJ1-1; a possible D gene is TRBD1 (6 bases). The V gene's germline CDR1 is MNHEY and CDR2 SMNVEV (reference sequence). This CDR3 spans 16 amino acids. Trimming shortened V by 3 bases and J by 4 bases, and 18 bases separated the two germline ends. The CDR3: CASSFSGRGAGTEAFF. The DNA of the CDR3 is TGTGCCAGCAGTTTTTCGGGCAGGGGCGCCGGCACTGAAGCTTTCTTT.

The chain's CDR3 is CASSRKVQGTTSYGEKLFF. The CDR3 coding sequence is TGTGCCAGCTCCCGTAAGGTCCAGGGCACAACCTCGTATGGTGAAAAACTGTTTTTT. The chain is built from TRBV18 and TRBJ1-4; weak D call: TRBD1 (5 bases). Per germline, CDR1 KGHSH and CDR2 LQKENI. V lost 6 bases and J 7 bases, leaving 30 bases between the germline ends. The CDR3 has 19 amino acids.

The DNA for the CDR3 is TGCGCCAGCAGCCAAGGGATTAGCGAGGTCTACAATGAGCAGTTCTTC. It specifies CASSQGISEVYNEQFF. The chain employs TRBV4-1 and TRBJ2-1, with D perhaps matching TRBD2 (5 bases). Trimming stripped 1 base from V and 3 bases from J, with 13 bases between. Germline V gene data show CDR1 as MGHRA and CDR2 as YSYEKL. This CDR3 region has 16 residues.

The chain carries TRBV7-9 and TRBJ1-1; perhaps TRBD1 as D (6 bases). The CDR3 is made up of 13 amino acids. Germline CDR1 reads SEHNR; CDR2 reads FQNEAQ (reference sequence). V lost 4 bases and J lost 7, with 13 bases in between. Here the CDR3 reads CASSSPGGLEAFF. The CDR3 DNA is TGTGCCAGCAGCTCCCCCGGGGGGCTTGAAGCTTTCTTT.

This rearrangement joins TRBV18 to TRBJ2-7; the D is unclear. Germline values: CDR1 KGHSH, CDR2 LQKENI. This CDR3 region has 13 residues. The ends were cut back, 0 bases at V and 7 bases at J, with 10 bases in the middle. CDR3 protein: CASSPPSSAEQYF. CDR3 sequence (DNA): TGTGCCAGCTCACCACCATCGAGCGCAGAGCAGTACTTC.

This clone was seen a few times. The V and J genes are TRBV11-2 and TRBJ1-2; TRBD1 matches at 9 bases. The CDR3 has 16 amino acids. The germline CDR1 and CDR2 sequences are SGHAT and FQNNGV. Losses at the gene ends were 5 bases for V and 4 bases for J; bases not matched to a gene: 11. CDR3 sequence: CASSLAASGQGYGYTF. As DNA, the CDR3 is TGTGCCAGCAGCCTAGCCGCTTCGGGACAGGGCTATGGCTACACCTTC.

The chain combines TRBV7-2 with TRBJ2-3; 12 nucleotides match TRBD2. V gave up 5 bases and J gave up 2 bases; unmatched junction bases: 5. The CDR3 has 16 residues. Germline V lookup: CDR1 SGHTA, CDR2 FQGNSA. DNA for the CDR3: TGTGCCAGCAGCATCCTAGCGGGAGGGGACACAGATACGCAGTATTTT. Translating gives CASSILAGGDTDTQYF.

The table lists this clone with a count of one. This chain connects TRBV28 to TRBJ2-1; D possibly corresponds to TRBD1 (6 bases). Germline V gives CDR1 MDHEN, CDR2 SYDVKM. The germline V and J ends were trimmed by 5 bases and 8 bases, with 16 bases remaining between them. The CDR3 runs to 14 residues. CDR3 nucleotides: TGTGCCAGCAGTGCCCCACAGGGACGGGATGAGCAGTTCTTC. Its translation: CASSAPQGRDEQFF.

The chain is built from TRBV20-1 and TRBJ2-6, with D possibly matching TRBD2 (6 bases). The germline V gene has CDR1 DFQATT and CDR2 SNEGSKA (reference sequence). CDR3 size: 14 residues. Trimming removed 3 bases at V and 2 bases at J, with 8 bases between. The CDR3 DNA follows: TGCAGTGCTAGTTCGGGGGCTGGGGCCAACGTCCTGACTTTC. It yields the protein CSASSGAGANVLTF.

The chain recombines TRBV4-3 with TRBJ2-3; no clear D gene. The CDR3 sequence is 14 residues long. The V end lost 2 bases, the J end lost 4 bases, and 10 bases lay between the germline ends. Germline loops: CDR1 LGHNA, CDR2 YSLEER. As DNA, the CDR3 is TGCGCCAGCAGCCAATCGTTCGAGGCAGATACGCAGTATTTT. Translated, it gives CASSQSFEADTQYF.

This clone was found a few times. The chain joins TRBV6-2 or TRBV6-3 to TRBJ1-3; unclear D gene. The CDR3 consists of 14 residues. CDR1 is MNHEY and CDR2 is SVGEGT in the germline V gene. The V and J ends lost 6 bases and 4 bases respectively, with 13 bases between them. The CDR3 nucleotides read TGTGCCAGCAGCGACCCGGGTCTCGGAAACACCATATATTTT. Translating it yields CASSDPGLGNTIYF.

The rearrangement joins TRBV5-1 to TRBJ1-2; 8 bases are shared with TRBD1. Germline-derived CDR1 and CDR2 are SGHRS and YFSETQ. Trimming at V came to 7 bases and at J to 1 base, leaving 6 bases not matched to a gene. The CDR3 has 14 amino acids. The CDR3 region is CASRTGSNNYGYTF. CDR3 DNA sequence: TGCGCCAGCCGGACAGGGAGCAATAACTATGGCTACACCTTC.

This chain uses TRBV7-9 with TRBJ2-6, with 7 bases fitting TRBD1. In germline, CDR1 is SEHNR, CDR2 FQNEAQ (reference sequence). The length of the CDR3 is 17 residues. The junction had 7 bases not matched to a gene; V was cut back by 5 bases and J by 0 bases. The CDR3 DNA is TGTGCCAGCAGCCAAGGTCACAGGGGCTCTGGGGCCAACGTCCTGACTTTC. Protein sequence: CASSQGHRGSGANVLTF.

CDR3 amino acids: CASSDDRGTYGYTF. CDR3 DNA: TGTGCCAGCAGTGACGACAGGGGGACGTATGGCTACACCTTC. The chain combines TRBV2 with TRBJ1-2; TRBD1 matches at 9 bases. Germline V gene sequence: CDR1 SNHLY, CDR2 FYNNEI. After removal of 3 bases from V and 5 bases from J, the junction contained 4 bases not matched to a gene. CDR3 size: 14 residues.

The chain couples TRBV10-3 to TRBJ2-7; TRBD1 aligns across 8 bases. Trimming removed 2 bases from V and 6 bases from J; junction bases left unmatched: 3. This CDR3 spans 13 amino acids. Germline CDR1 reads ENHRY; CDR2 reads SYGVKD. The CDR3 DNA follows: TGTGCCATCAGTGAGCAGGGGGCAGGCGAGCAGTACTTC. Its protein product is CAISEQGAGEQYF.

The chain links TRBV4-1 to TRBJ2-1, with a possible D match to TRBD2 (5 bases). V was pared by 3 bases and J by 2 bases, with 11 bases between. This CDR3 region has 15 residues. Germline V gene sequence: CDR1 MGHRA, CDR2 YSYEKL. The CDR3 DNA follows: TGCGCCAGCAGCCATTCGGGGAGAACCTACAATGAGCAGTTCTTC. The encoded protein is CASSHSGRTYNEQFF.

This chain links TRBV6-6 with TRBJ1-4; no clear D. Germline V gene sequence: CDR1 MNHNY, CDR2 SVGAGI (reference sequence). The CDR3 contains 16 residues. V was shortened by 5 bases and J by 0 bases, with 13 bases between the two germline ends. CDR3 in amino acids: CASSGPIGATNEKLFF. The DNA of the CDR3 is TGTGCCAGCAGTGGCCCGATAGGAGCAACTAATGAAAAACTGTTTTTT.

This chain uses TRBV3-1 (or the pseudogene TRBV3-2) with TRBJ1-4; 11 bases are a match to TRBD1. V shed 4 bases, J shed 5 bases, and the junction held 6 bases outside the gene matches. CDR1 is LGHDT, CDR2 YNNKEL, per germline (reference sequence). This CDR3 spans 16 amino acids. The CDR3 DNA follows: TGTGCCAGCAGCCCCTACGGACAGGGGGCGAATGAAAAACTGTTTTTT. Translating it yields CASSPYGQGANEKLFF.

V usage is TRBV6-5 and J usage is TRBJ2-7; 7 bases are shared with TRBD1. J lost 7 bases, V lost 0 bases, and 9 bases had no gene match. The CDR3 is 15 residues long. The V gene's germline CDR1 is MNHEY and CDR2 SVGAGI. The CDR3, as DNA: TGTGCCAGCAGTTACTCGAGACAGGGTAAGGGAGAGCAGTACTTC. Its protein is CASSYSRQGKGEQYF.

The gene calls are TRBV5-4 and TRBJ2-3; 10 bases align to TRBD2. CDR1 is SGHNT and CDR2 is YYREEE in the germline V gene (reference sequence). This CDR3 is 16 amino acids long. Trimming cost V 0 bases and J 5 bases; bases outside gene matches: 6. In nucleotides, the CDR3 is TGTGCCAGCAGCTTGGCCGGGCTAGCGGGGGTAGATACGCAGTATTTT. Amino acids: CASSLAGLAGVDTQYF.

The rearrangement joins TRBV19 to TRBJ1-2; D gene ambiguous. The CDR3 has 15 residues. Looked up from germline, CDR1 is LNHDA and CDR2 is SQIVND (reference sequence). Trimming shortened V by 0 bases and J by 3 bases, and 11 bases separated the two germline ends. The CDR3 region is CASSIDYSPHYGYTF. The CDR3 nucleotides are TGTGCCAGTAGTATAGATTACAGTCCTCACTATGGCTACACCTTC.

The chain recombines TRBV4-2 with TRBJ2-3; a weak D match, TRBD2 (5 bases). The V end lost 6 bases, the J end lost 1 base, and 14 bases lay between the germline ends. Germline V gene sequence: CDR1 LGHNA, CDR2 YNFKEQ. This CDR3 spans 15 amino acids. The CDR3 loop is CASSPGLLRTDTQYF. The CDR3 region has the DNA TGTGCCAGCAGTCCTGGACTTCTACGCACAGATACGCAGTATTTT.